The T cell receptor beta chain described here comes from a study of shared clonotypes between healthy human individuals. Germline values: CDR1 GTSNPN, CDR2 SVGIG (reference sequence). The CDR3 contains 12 residues. The trim removed 3 bases at V and 5 bases at J, leaving 3 bases unmatched. Measured with immunoSEQ multiplex PCR; TCRdb has only the in-frame clones, and not every one. The data hold approximately 440,000 clones, with roughly three quarters observed a single time. Comments on this clone: A much bigger clone sits one base away, suggesting this may be a read error.

When samples were unsorted, roughly 81 million PBMCs were used for genomic DNA. The receptor was derived from a woman in her forties in good health. Some clones in this sample may be carry-over from other donors' samples. The chain has TRBV30 and TRBJ2-5; 7 bases line up with TRBD1. Input material: PBMCs. The CDR3 here is CAWSPRGETQYF. The CDR3 DNA reads TGTGCCTGGAGCCCCAGGGGGGAGACCCAGTACTTC. Using reference TRBV30 and TRBJ2-5 for the parts outside the CDR3, the full variable domain is SQTIHQWPATLVQPVGSPLSLECTVEGTSNPNLYWYRQAAGRGLQLLFYSVGIGQISSEVPQNLSASRPQDRQFILSSKKLLLSDSGFYLCAWSPRGETQYFGPGTRLLVL.